Ten or more counts support the clone carrying this T cell receptor (beta chain). Its antigen is currently unknown. From blood, roughly 250-500 ng of genomic DNA served as TRB template. CDR3 size: 17 residues. Trimming removed 0 bases at V and 6 bases at J, with 15 bases between. This record belongs to a study of T and B cells in COVID-19 patients. Multiplex PCR with BIOMED2 TRB-A/B primer pools amplified TRB rearrangements. TCRdb ran MiXCR on the multiplex PCR reads and lists one entry per CDR3 protein. The sample has fewer than 15,000 distinct CDR3 sequences; 25% are singletons. Whole-study findings and limits: At recovery TRB diversity and richness exceeded healthy donors, after highly clonal active COVID-19 repertoires.

Sequencing used blood. The source is a human donor who had recovered from COVID-19. This chain connects TRBV12-3 or TRBV12-4 to TRBJ1-6; TRBD1 might be the D (6 bases). The CDR3 here is CASSLALLGALNSPLHF. The CDR3 DNA reads TGTGCCAGCAGTTTAGCGCTACTGGGGGCGCTTAATTCACCCCTCCACTTT.